This TCR beta chain was recovered during a study of beta chain features in type 1 diabetes. Study results and caveats: Patients' naive, central memory and regulatory TCRB repertoires appeared more alike than those of healthy donors. Moderate but significant shortening of TCRB CDR3s was recorded in all four CD4+ subsets from Type 1 diabetes patients.

The entirety of the isolated RNA underwent reverse transcription, so expressed TCRB transcripts were sequenced. The method was immunoSEQ multiplex PCR; TCRdb's version includes in-frame clones alone and lacks a portion of them. The sample lists under 300,000 clones; about 26% were seen once. There are a few counts of this clone. The antigen remains undetermined. Markers CD45RO/CCR7/CD25/CD127/CD95/CD27 served to sort CD4+ naive, central memory, regulatory and stem cell-like memory cells. The TCR originated in a man aged 30 to 45 in good health. Material: central memory CD4+ T cells from blood.

This CDR3 is CASSPPPGRPNTGELFF. In DNA, the CDR3 is TGTGCCAGCAGTCCCCCTCCAGGTAGACCGAACACCGGGGAGCTGTTTTTT. This chain joins TRBV27 and TRBJ2-2; D is undetermined. The V end lost 5 bases, the J end lost 0 bases, and 16 bases lay between the germline ends. The V gene's germline CDR1 is MNHEY and CDR2 SMNVEV (reference sequence). This CDR3 is built from 17 residues.